These 7 T cell receptor beta chains share one sample of origin, sequenced in a study of STAT3 mutations in large granular lymphocyte leukemia. Overall study results and limits: In T-cell large granular lymphocyte leukemia, about half of patients showed multiple immunodominant subclonotypes.

Here immunoSEQ multiplex PCR was the method, and the copy in TCRdb shows in-frame clones only, minus some. The sample has about 12,000 clones, roughly 80% seen once. Their recognized antigens are unknown. The sample consisted of peripheral blood mononuclear cells. These receptor sequences come from a man aged 55 to 70 with T-cell large granular lymphocyte leukemia. Some clones in this sample may be carry-over from other donors' samples.

The rearrangement links TRBV10-3 to TRBJ2-3; 13 bases agree with TRBD2. The CDR3 is made up of 17 amino acids. The V segment lost 0 bases and the J segment 7 bases; nucleotides outside the gene matches: 7. Per the germline V gene, CDR1 is ENHRY and CDR2 is SYGVKD. CDR3 bases: TGTGCCATCAGTGAGTCGGGGACTAGCGGGGCAGGAAATACGCAGTATTTT. Translation gives CAISESGTSGAGNTQYF.

The chain joins TRBV6-5 to TRBJ1-2; D perhaps matches TRBD1 (5 bases). The V gene's germline CDR1 is MNHEY and CDR2 SVGAGI. The CDR3 extends over 14 amino acids. V shed 8 bases and J shed 0 bases, with 13 bases lying between them. CDR3 sequence: CASRAGGANYGYTF. CDR3 coding DNA: TGTGCCAGCCGGGCCGGGGGAGCTAACTATGGCTACACCTTC.

This chain uses TRBV7-8 with TRBJ2-7; D is undetermined. The V end was cut by 1 base, the J end by 1 base, with 8 bases between. This CDR3 is 14 amino acids long. CDR1 is SGHVS, CDR2 FQNEAQ, per germline. This CDR3 reads CASSLDPGSYEQYF. The CDR3, as DNA: TGTGCCAGCAGCTTAGATCCTGGGTCCTACGAGCAGTACTTC.

The rearrangement joins TRBV4-1 to TRBJ2-7; D not certain. The CDR3 length is 11 residues. Germline V gene data show CDR1 as MGHRA and CDR2 as YSYEKL. Trimming shortened V by 1 base and J by 5 bases, and 3 bases separated the two germline ends. CDR3 coding DNA: TGCGCCAGCAGCCAAGTTGACGAGCAGTACTTC. Residues: CASSQVDEQYF.

CDR3 protein: CASSPRIGDSGELFF. The CDR3 DNA reads TGTGCCAGCAGCCCGAGGATTGGGGATTCGGGGGAGCTGTTTTTT. This chain connects TRBV9 to TRBJ2-2; D gene uncertain. Trimming removed 4 bases at V and 8 bases at J, with 18 bases between. CDR3 length equals 15 residues. From germline, CDR1 is SGDLS and CDR2 YYNGEE.

V and J are TRBV9 and TRBJ2-7, with no clear D. The ends were cut back, 3 bases at V and 0 bases at J, with 7 bases in the middle. Germline assignment: CDR1 SGDLS and CDR2 YYNGEE. The CDR3 sequence is 13 residues long. The CDR3 nucleotides read TGTGCCAGCAGCGGGCGGAGCTCCTACGAGCAGTACTTC. This encodes CASSGRSSYEQYF. The full variable domain, with the rest looked up from reference TRBV9 and TRBJ2-7, is DSGVTQTPKHLITATGQRVTLRCSPRSGDLSVYWYQQSLDQGLQFLIQYYNGEERAKGNILERFSAQQFPDLHSELNLSSLELGDSALYFCASSGRSSYEQYFGPGTRLTVT.

J is TRBJ2-1 and V is TRBV10-2, with TRBD1 matching 9 bases. The CDR3 extends over 14 amino acids. CDR1 is WSHSY, CDR2 SAAADI, per germline. V lost 3 bases and J lost 9; bases outside the gene matches: 6. CDR3: CASSETGGEGEQFF. For the CDR3, the DNA is TGCGCCAGCAGTGAAACAGGGGGCGAGGGTGAGCAGTTCTTC.